The rows below give T cell receptor beta chains drawn from one sample of a study of shared clonotypes between healthy human individuals. Some clones are missing from TCRdb's copy, which holds only in-frame ones; the method was immunoSEQ multiplex PCR. This table has 110,000 or so clones, 68% appearing once. Sequencing was performed on memory CD8+ T cells sorted from blood. These receptors all stem from a woman under 40 in good health. Both conserved end residues are part of each CDR3. Each record gives: D gene, clone size, V gene, J gene, CDR3 DNA, CDR3 protein. D genes are given only for firm matches. A clone size is listed for some rows: how often the clone was seen (once, few, many), or a class if it is expanded.

>TRBD1|NA|TRBV5-1|TRBJ2-7
TGCGCCAGCAGACGACCGGGACAGGGGGCGAAGGAGCAGTACTTC
CASRRPGQGAKEQYF
>NA|NA|TRBV5-6|TRBJ2-7
TGTGCCAGCAGCTTCTCTCCAGAAGGCTACGAGCAGTACTTC
CASSFSPEGYEQYF
>TRBD2|many|TRBV6-5|TRBJ2-1
TGTGCCAGCAGTTACGGAACGTTAGCGGGAGGGTATGAGCAGTTCTTC
CASSYGTLAGGYEQFF
>TRBD2|NA|TRBV7-9|TRBJ2-7
TGTGCCAGCAGCTCCCGGAGACTAGCGGGAGGGCCTGGGTACGAGCAGTACTTC
CASSSRRLAGGPGYEQYF
>TRBD2|NA|TRBV28|TRBJ2-7
TGTGCCAGCAGTTTGGGAGCTACGGGAGGGGGCGAGCAGTACTTC
CASSLGATGGGEQYF
>NA|NA|TRBV7-9|TRBJ2-1
TGTGCCAGCAGGCCCCTTGGCGGCGATGAGCAGTTCTTC
CASRPLGGDEQFF
>NA|NA|TRBV2|TRBJ2-5
TGTGCCAGCAGTAGCCTACTCCAAACTAGAGGAGGAGAGACCCAGTACTTC
CASSSLLQTRGGETQYF
>NA|NA|TRBV18|TRBJ2-7
TGTGCCAGCTCACCACCGGGGGGCGCATGGTACGAGCAGTACTTC
CASSPPGGAWYEQYF
>TRBD2|NA|TRBV10-3|TRBJ2-7
TGTGCCATCAGTGAGGCGGGAGGGCTAACCTACGAGCAGTACTTC
CAISEAGGLTYEQYF
>TRBD2|NA|TRBV25-1|TRBJ2-1
TGTGCCAGCAGTGAGAGTGGTAGCGGGACAACTAATGAGCAGTTCTTC
CASSESGSGTTNEQFF
>TRBD1|once|TRBV27|TRBJ2-1
TGTGCCAGCGGGGACAGGGGCTCCTACAATGAGCAGTTCTTC
CASGDRGSYNEQFF
>NA|many|TRBV10-1|TRBJ2-3
TGCGCCAGCAGTGAGGGAGTGGGGATATCCAGCACAGATACGCAGTATTTT
CASSEGVGISSTDTQYF
>NA|NA|TRBV4-1|TRBJ1-5
TGCGCCAGCAGCCAGGGACCACGGCTTCAGCCCCAGCATTTT
CASSQGPRLQPQHF
>TRBD1|NA|TRBV27|TRBJ2-7
TGTGCCAGCAGTGCTGTCTACGCAGGGGGTCCCCACGAGCAGTACTTC
CASSAVYAGGPHEQYF
>NA|NA|TRBV6-1|TRBJ1-5
TGTGCCAGCAGTGAAGCGCGGGGTTATCAGCCCCAGCATTTT
CASSEARGYQPQHF
>NA|NA|TRBV7-2|TRBJ2-7
TGTGCCAGCAGCTTTGTGGGCCAGGGATATGAGCAGTACTTC
CASSFVGQGYEQYF
>NA|many|TRBV30|TRBJ1-2
TGTGCCTCAAGTATCGACTATGGCTACACCTTC
CASSIDYGYTF
>TRBD2|NA|TRBV6-4|TRBJ2-3
TGTGCCAGCAGTGACTCTGGCGGGAGCGCAGATACGCAGTATTTT
CASSDSGGSADTQYF
>NA|NA|TRBV10-3|TRBJ2-7
TGTGCCATCCGGACTGGCTCCTACGAGCAGTACTTC
CAIRTGSYEQYF
>NA|many|TRBV6-4|TRBJ2-6
TGTGCCAGCAGTGACTCGAGGATCACGGCCTCTGGGGCCAACGTCCTGACTTTC
CASSDSRITASGANVLTF
>NA|few|TRBV6-5|TRBJ1-4
TGTGCCAGCAGTTACAACAACAGGGCAACTAATGAAAAACTGTTTTTT
CASSYNNRATNEKLFF
>TRBD1|NA|TRBV25-1|TRBJ2-7
TGTGCCAGCAGTGACCGGGACAGTGGGACCGAACGCTCCTACGAGCAGTACTTC
CASSDRDSGTERSYEQYF
>NA|NA|TRBV7-6|TRBJ2-3
TGTGCCAGCAGCTTAGGCTTCGACCAGAGGACAGATACGCAGTATTTT
CASSLGFDQRTDTQYF
>NA|NA|TRBV25-1|TRBJ2-1
TGTGCCAGCAGTGAATGGTATGGTGAGCAGTTCTTC
CASSEWYGEQFF
>TRBD1|NA|TRBV19|TRBJ2-7
TGTGCCAGTAGTTTCGCCGGGACAGCGTACTACGAGCAGTACTTC
CASSFAGTAYYEQYF
>NA|NA|TRBV9|TRBJ2-1
TGTGCCAGCGGGCGGACAGCCAACAATGAGCAGTTCTTC
CASGRTANNEQFF
>NA|NA|TRBV19|TRBJ1-1
TGTGCCAGTCGGGCCGGACAATCGGGGAACACTGAAGCTTTCTTT
CASRAGQSGNTEAFF
>NA|many|TRBV29-1|TRBJ1-1
TGCAGCGTCAAGGCGGGGGAGTTACGAGCTTTCTTT
CSVKAGELRAFF
>TRBD2|NA|TRBV2|TRBJ2-3
TGTGCCAGCAGTGAGTTCCCTTCCGCCCTAGCGGGAGGGAGCACAGATACGCAGTATTTT
CASSEFPSALAGGSTDTQYF
>NA|few|TRBV5-6|TRBJ2-7
TGTGCCAGCAGCTTGGCCCGATACTCCTACGAGCAGTACTTC
CASSLARYSYEQYF
>NA|medium-sized|TRBV6-1|TRBJ2-7
TGTGCCAGCAGTGAGTTAGGCGGGGACTCCTACGAGCAGTACTTC
CASSELGGDSYEQYF
>TRBD1|NA|TRBV7-2|TRBJ2-1
TGTGCCAGCAGCTTAGTTAGGGGACAGGGGGCGAACAATGAGCAGTTCTTC
CASSLVRGQGANNEQFF
>NA|NA|TRBV5-1|TRBJ2-7
TGCGCCAGCAGCTTGGAGGGTCCCCCTTACGAGCAGTACTTC
CASSLEGPPYEQYF
>NA|few|TRBV4-2|TRBJ2-2
TGTGCCAGCAGTACCATGCGGGTCACCGGGGAGCTGTTTTTT
CASSTMRVTGELFF
>TRBD1|once|TRBV11-2|TRBJ2-3
TGTGCCAGCAGCACCAGACAGGGGGCAGATACGCAGTATTTT
CASSTRQGADTQYF
>TRBD1|few|TRBV11-2|TRBJ1-1
TGTGCCAGCAGCTTGTCCAGGGGGGACACTGAAGCTTTCTTT
CASSLSRGDTEAFF
>NA|once|TRBV29-1|TRBJ2-5
TGCAGCGTCACAAACCTGTCCGGGCCAAGATCTCGGGAGACCCAGTACTTC
CSVTNLSGPRSRETQYF
>NA|few|TRBV6-4|TRBJ1-1
TGTGCCAGCAGCCCTACAGGGTCTGAAGCTTTCTTT
CASSPTGSEAFF
>TRBD2|few|TRBV15|TRBJ2-7
TGTGCCACCAGCCTGGGACTAGCGGGAGCCTACGAGCAGTACTTC
CATSLGLAGAYEQYF
>TRBD2|NA|TRBV5-4|TRBJ2-1
TGTGCCAGCAGCAAAGCGGGGGTCGCAAATGAGCAGTTCTTC
CASSKAGVANEQFF
>TRBD2|NA|TRBV7-2|TRBJ2-5
TGTGCCAGCACCTTCCAGACTAGCGGGAGTGAGACCCAGTACTTC
CASTFQTSGSETQYF
>NA|NA|TRBV27|TRBJ2-1
TGTGCCAGCAGATTCGACTTTTACAATGAGCAGTTCTTC
CASRFDFYNEQFF